This TCR beta chain was sequenced during a study of T cells in Graves' hyperthyroidism and ophthalmopathy. General study findings and limits: In blood, most of the thyroid clonotypes expanded above 0.001 were also present.

The ends lost 2 bases at V and 2 bases at J; junction bases unmatched: 6. CDR3 length equals 17 residues. Germline CDR1 and CDR2: MNHEY and SVGEGT. The sample holds a few counts of this clonotype. What it recognizes is unknown. It was RNA transcripts that yielded the amplified TCR beta CDR3 regions. HTBI primers were the set used in a first-round RT-PCR of the TCR CDR3. Via MiXCR, TCRdb re-called the multiplex PCR reads, giving one row per CDR3 protein. The sample has 130,000 to 150,000 distinct CDR3 sequences, more than 20% seen once. Pregnant or lactating patients were excluded, as were those with uncontrolled infection or other autoimmune disease. Fresh 10 ml peripheral blood yielded PBMCs.

The sequence came from a woman in her forties or fifties with Graves' hyperthyroidism that later progressed to Graves' ophthalmopathy. V is TRBV6-2 or TRBV6-3 and J is TRBJ2-3, with 11 nucleotides matching TRBD2. Sequencing used blood. This chain's CDR3 is CASSYEPLAGVTDTQYF. CDR3 sequence (DNA): TGTGCCAGCAGTTACGAACCACTAGCGGGAGTCACAGATACGCAGTATTTT.